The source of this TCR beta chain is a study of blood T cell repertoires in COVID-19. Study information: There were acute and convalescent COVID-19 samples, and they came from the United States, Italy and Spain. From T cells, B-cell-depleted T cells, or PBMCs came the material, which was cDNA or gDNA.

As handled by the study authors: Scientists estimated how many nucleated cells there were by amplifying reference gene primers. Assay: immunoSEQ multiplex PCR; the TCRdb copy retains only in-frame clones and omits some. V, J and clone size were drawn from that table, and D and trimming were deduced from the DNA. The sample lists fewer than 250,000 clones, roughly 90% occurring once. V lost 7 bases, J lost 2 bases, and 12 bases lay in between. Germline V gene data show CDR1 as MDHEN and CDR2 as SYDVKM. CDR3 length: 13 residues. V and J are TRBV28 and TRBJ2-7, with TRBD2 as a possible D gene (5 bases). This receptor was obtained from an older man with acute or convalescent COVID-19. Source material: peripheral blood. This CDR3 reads CASTTGMAYEQYF. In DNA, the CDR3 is TGTGCCAGCACCACCGGGATGGCCTACGAGCAGTACTTC.